The 10 T cell receptor beta chains below were found in one sample sequenced in a study of blood T cell repertoires in COVID-19. The data were produced by immunoSEQ multiplex PCR, yet TCRdb's version contains in-frame clones alone and is incomplete. The table lists under 250,000 clones, roughly 88% of them singletons, with 3% to 3.5% in the top ten. The material sequenced was PBMCs or T cells enriched from blood (not recorded which). The receptors come from a woman aged 40 to 50 who had been exposed to COVID-19.

This chain uses TRBV4-3 with TRBJ1-5; D uncertain. Per the germline V gene, CDR1 is LGHNA and CDR2 is YSLEER. Trimming took 8 bases from V and 3 from J, leaving 17 bases between them. CDR3 length: 15 amino acids. CDR3 bases: TGCGCCAGCTCCCGGGGTAGGACGGACAATCAGCCCCAGCATTTT. Protein product: CASSRGRTDNQPQHF.

The chain links TRBV9 to TRBJ1-1, with a weak D call TRBD1 (5 bases). V was clipped by 1 base and J by 1 base, with 11 bases between them. Germline V CDR1 and CDR2: SGDLS, YYNGEE. The CDR3 totals 15 residues. Here the CDR3 DNA reads TGTGCCAGCAGCGTAAATGGACATCGGAACACTGAAGCTTTCTTT. Encoded protein: CASSVNGHRNTEAFF.

This rearrangement joins TRBV29-1 to TRBJ2-3, with 9 bases identical to TRBD1. Trimming removed 4 bases from V and 3 bases from J; junction bases left unmatched: 2. The CDR3 has 13 amino acids. Germline V gene data show CDR1 as SQVTM and CDR2 as ANQGSEA. This CDR3 is CSVGGQGTDTQYF. CDR3 DNA: TGCAGCGTTGGGGGACAGGGAACAGATACGCAGTATTTT.

The rearrangement links TRBV9 to TRBJ2-7; 8 nucleotides agree with TRBD1. Germline V CDR1 and CDR2: SGDLS, YYNGEE. The CDR3 contains 17 residues. V lost 4 bases, J lost 4 bases, and 16 bases stayed unmatched. The CDR3, as DNA: TGTGCCAGCAGCCCAAACCCCTCCCAGGGGGCGGGGTACGAGCAGTACTTC. Translated, it gives CASSPNPSQGAGYEQYF. Together with reference TRBV9 and TRBJ2-7, the CDR3 gives the full variable domain: DSGVTQTPKHLITATGQRVTLRCSPRSGDLSVYWYQQSLDQGLQFLIQYYNGEERAKGNILERFSAQQFPDLHSELNLSSLELGDSALYFCASSPNPSQGAGYEQYFGPGTRLTVT.

This chain links TRBV6-4 with TRBJ2-3; D is ambiguous. V was pared by 4 bases and J by 7 bases, with 12 bases between. In germline, CDR1 is MRHNA, CDR2 SNTAGT. The CDR3 has 13 residues. The CDR3 region is CASSVQAENTQYF. CDR3 nucleotide sequence: TGTGCCAGCAGTGTTCAGGCCGAGAATACGCAGTATTTT.

CDR3 region: CASSQQGQGYQPQHF. The DNA of the CDR3 is TGTGCCAGCAGCCAGCAGGGACAAGGTTATCAGCCCCAGCATTTT. The chain joins TRBV3-1 (or the pseudogene TRBV3-2) to TRBJ1-5; the D gene is possibly TRBD1 (6 bases). CDR1 is LGHDT and CDR2 is YNNKEL in the germline V gene (reference sequence). The CDR3 has 15 amino acids. The V end was cut by 3 bases, the J end by 5 bases, with 14 bases between.

The V and J genes are TRBV28 and TRBJ1-3; D is perhaps TRBD1 (6 bases). V dropped 6 bases and J dropped 0 bases, with 12 bases sitting between them. Germline loops: CDR1 MDHEN, CDR2 SYDVKM. There are 15 residues in the CDR3. This chain's CDR3 is CASSNRANSGNTIYF. In DNA form, the CDR3 reads TGTGCCAGCAGCAACAGGGCTAACTCTGGAAACACCATATATTTT.

The chain links TRBV4-2 to TRBJ2-2; 9 nucleotides line up with TRBD2. V trimming: 1 base; J trimming: 11 bases; junction bases outside the gene matches: 17. CDR1 and CDR2 (germline): LGHNA, YNFKEQ. This CDR3 has 18 residues. CDR3 nucleotide sequence: TGTGCCAGCAGCCAAGTTTCCTATCGGGCTAGCGGGACCGTTGAGCTGTTTTTT. Translation gives CASSQVSYRASGTVELFF.

This chain connects TRBV9 to TRBJ2-3; 7 bases agree with TRBD1. J lost 1 base, V lost 0 bases, and 2 bases had no gene match. The germline CDR1 and CDR2 sequences are SGDLS and YYNGEE. The CDR3 spans 15 residues. As DNA, the CDR3 is TGTGCCAGCAGCGTAGTCGGGACAGGCACAGATACGCAGTATTTT. Translating gives CASSVVGTGTDTQYF. The whole variable domain, filled in from reference TRBV9 and TRBJ2-3, reads DSGVTQTPKHLITATGQRVTLRCSPRSGDLSVYWYQQSLDQGLQFLIQYYNGEERAKGNILERFSAQQFPDLHSELNLSSLELGDSALYFCASSVVGTGTDTQYFGPGTRLTVL.

The genes are TRBV16 and TRBJ2-7; weak D call: TRBD2 (6 bases). Trimming left V 1 base short and J 7 bases short, with 8 bases between. Germline CDR1 is KGHSY and CDR2 is FQNENV. The CDR3 is made up of 12 amino acids. The CDR3 bases are TGTGCCAGCAGCCAATTTGGGGGGGAGCAGTACTTC. It specifies CASSQFGGEQYF.